The 5 T cell receptor beta chains below come from one sample, sequenced in a study of beta chain features in type 1 diabetes. Study observations and caveats: Type 1 diabetes patients had TCRB CDR3s that were shorter (moderately but significantly so) in all four CD4+ subsets.

Investigators reverse transcribed all isolated RNA, so they sequenced expressed TCRB transcripts. Data came from immunoSEQ multiplex PCR; TCRdb stores just in-frame clones and leaves some out. The sample lists about 180,000 clones, less than 9.5% occurring once. Which antigens these TCRs recognize remains unknown. Sequenced material: central memory CD4+ T cells from blood. The receptors originated from a woman aged 40 to 55 with type 1 diabetes.

The chain carries TRBV28 and TRBJ1-1; D is perhaps TRBD1 (5 bases). V lost 2 bases, J lost 0 bases, and 10 bases lay in between. The CDR3 covers 15 residues. Germline assignment: CDR1 MDHEN and CDR2 SYDVKM. CDR3 residues: CASSLPQGLNTEAFF. The CDR3 DNA is TGTGCCAGCAGTTTACCTCAGGGTTTGAACACTGAAGCTTTCTTT.

This clone was observed a few times. The chain employs TRBV2 and TRBJ2-4; D ambiguous. Trimming took off 5 bases at V and 15 bases at J, with 17 bases between the two ends. There are 12 residues in the CDR3. Germline CDR1 and CDR2: SNHLY and FYNNEI. CDR3 protein: CASSLQTGALYF. CDR3 bases: TGTGCCAGCAGTCTCCAGACTGGTGCGTTGTACTTC.

This chain links TRBV29-1 with TRBJ1-2, with D hard to call. Trimming cost V 5 bases and J 6 bases, with 10 bases left between them. Germline lookup yields CDR1 SQVTM and CDR2 ANQGSEA. The CDR3 loop spans 11 amino acids. CDR3 sequence (DNA): TGCAGCGTTAATTGGCTTGATGGCTACACCTTC. Protein sequence: CSVNWLDGYTF.

This clone was observed a few times. This chain connects TRBV29-1 to TRBJ1-5; unclear D gene. V gave up 6 bases and J gave up 2 bases, with 11 bases separating them. This CDR3 spans 13 amino acids. Germline-derived CDR1 and CDR2 are SQVTM and ANQGSEA. This CDR3 is CSVGAGGNQPQHF. DNA of the CDR3: TGCAGCGTGGGCGCGGGAGGCAATCAGCCCCAGCATTTT.

The CDR3 bases are TGTGCCAGCAGCCAGACACTAGCGGGCCTACAAGAGACCCAGTACTTC. It is translated as CASSQTLAGLQETQYF. The rearrangement joins TRBV4-2 to TRBJ2-5, with TRBD2 identical over 9 bases. There are 16 residues in the CDR3. V gave up 3 bases and J gave up 2 bases; unmatched junction bases: 7. The V gene's germline CDR1 is LGHNA and CDR2 YNFKEQ.